Listed below are T cell receptor delta chains from one sample, sequenced in a study of Vγ9Vδ2 T cells in congenital toxoplasmosis. TCRdb re-called the reads via CATT. Of about 330 delta-chain clones listed, 11% are singletons. Specimen: gamma-delta T cells from blood. Source of these receptors: a child under 10 years old born to a mother with Toxoplasma gondii infection during pregnancy, either congenitally infected or uninfected (not recorded which). Each CDR3 is given with its conserved first and last residue. The order of the fields is CDR3 length, D gene, V gene, clone size, J gene, CDR3 protein, CDR3 DNA. The D gene is left open where the match is weak. Rows may omit the clone size; those that give it use once, few, many or a size class.

19	TRDD3	TRAV23/DV6	.	TRDJ1	CAVSWMYWGIPPYTDKLIF	TGTGCTGTGTCGTGGATGTACTGGGGGATACCCCCGTACACCGATAAACTCATCTTT
16	TRDD3	TRDV3	hyperexpanded	TRDJ1	CAFGYVLGDSSDKLIF	TGTGCCTTTGGCTACGTACTGGGGGATTCTTCCGATAAACTCATCTTT
21	TRDD3	TRDV1	large	TRDJ1	CALGEPEAKTGGYGGADKLIF	TGTGCTCTTGGGGAACCCGAAGCGAAAACTGGGGGATACGGCGGTGCCGATAAACTCATCTTT
14	.	TRDV1	hyperexpanded	TRDJ1	CALGCTRETDKLIF	TGTGCTCTTGGGTGTACTAGGGAAACCGATAAACTCATCTTT
20	TRDD3	TRDV2	.	TRDJ3	CACDTVLGDTRSWDTRQMFF	TGTGCCTGTGACACCGTACTGGGGGATACGCGCTCCTGGGACACCCGACAGATGTTTTTC
16	TRDD3	TRDV2	hyperexpanded	TRDJ3	CACDGIRSWDTRQMFF	TGTGCCTGTGACGGGATACGCTCCTGGGACACCCGACAGATGTTTTTC
21	TRDD3	TRAV29/DV5	hyperexpanded	TRDJ2	CAASPPLGGYGAFPLTAQLFF	TGTGCAGCAAGCCCCCCCCTTGGGGGATACGGTGCCTTTCCTTTGACAGCACAACTCTTCTTT
23	.	TRDV3	.	TRDJ1	CAFSLSTFLRVLGIHPYTDKLIF	TGTGCCTTTTCCCTCTCGACCTTCCTACGCGTACTGGGGATACACCCGTACACCGATAAACTCATCTTT
19	TRDD3	TRDV1	.	TRDJ1	CALGTKDWGIPPYTDKLIF	TGTGCTCTTGGGACCAAGGACTGGGGGATACCCCCGTACACCGATAAACTCATCTTT
25	TRDD3	TRDV1	few	TRDJ1	CALGGVGILLGLLGDTRMYTDKLIF	TGTGCTCTTGGGGGCGTGGGGATCCTACTGGGACTACTGGGGGATACGCGGATGTACACCGATAAACTCATCTTT
29	.	TRDV1	medium-sized	TRDJ3	CALGEPPSSGGDAKRQPAFSAWDTRQMFF	TGTGCTCTTGGGGAGCCCCCTTCCTCCGGGGGGGATGCTAAACGCCAGCCGGCGTTTTCGGCCTGGGACACCCGACAGATGTTTTTC
22	TRDD3	TRDV3	hyperexpanded	TRDJ1	CAFSLSTFLRVLGDTYTDKLIF	TGTGCCTTTTCCCTCTCGACCTTCCTACGCGTACTGGGGGATACCTACACCGATAAACTCATCTTT
14	.	TRDV2	hyperexpanded	TRDJ1	CACDTGSYTDKLIF	TGTGCCTGTGACACGGGATCATACACCGATAAACTCATCTTT
18	.	TRDV1	hyperexpanded	TRDJ1	CALGDLPSRGDNTDKLIF	TGTGCTCTTGGGGACCTCCCTTCCCGGGGGGACAACACCGATAAACTCATCTTT
22	.	TRDV1	large	TRDJ1	CALGEVGFLGLGALGRTDKLIF	TGTGCTCTTGGGGAAGTGGGGTTCCTAGGGCTGGGGGCCCTCGGGAGGACCGATAAACTCATCTTT
18	TRDD3	TRDV3	.	TRDJ1	CAFGYVLGDNKYTDKLIF	TGTGCCTTTGGCTACGTACTGGGGGATAATAAGTACACCGATAAACTCATCTTT